This T cell receptor beta chain was captured by sequencing in a study of persistence of HIV-infected CD4 T cells. Notes on the study in general: Compared with CD3/CD28-stimulated cells, CMV- and Gag-responding cells showed lower TCRbeta richness.

The CDR3 totals 12 residues. Losses at the gene ends were 3 bases for V and 15 bases for J; bases not matched to a gene: 7. With regard to this clone: What it binds is unknown.

The immunoSEQ assay was version 4, run in survey mode. The repertoire was sequenced with immunoSEQ multiplex PCR; TCRdb's copy has only in-frame clones and lacks some. The table records about 33,000 clones, roughly 80% of them present only once. The stimulus was an HIV-1 Gag 15-mer peptide pool, about 1 ug/peptide/mL. CD40L/CD69 double-negative CD45RO-high memory CD4+ T cells were collected. These HIV-1-infected adults initiated suppressive ART in chronic infection. This TCR was sampled from an adult with HIV. The donor label of this sample is uncertain. The V and J genes are TRBV12-3 or TRBV12-4 and TRBJ2-1; TRBD1 matches at 8 bases. Specimen: cultured CD4+ T cells from PBMCs, collected from a patient who received antiretroviral therapy. CDR3 amino acids: CASSFRQGNPFF. CDR3 nucleotide sequence: TGTGCCAGCAGTTTCCGACAGGGGAATCCGTTCTTC.